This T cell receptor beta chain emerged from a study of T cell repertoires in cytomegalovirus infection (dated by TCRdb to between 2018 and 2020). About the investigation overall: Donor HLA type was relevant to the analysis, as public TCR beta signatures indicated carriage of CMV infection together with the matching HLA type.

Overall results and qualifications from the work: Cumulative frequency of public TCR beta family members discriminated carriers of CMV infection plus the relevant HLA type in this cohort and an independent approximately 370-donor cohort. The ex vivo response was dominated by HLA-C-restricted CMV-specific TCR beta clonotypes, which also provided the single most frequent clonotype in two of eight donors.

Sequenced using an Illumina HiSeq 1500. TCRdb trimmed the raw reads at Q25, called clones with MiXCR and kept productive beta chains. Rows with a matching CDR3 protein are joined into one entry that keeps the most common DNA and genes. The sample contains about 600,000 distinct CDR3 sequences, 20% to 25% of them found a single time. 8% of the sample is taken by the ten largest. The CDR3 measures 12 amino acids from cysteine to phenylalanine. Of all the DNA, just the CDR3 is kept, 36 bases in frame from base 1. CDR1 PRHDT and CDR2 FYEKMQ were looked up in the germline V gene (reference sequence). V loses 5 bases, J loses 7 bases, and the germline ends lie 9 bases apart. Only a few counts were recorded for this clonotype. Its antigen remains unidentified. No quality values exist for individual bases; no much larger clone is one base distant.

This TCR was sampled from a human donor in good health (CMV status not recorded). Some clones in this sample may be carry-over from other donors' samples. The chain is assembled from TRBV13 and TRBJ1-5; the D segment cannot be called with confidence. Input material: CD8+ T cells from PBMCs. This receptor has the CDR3 CASSPKGQPQHF. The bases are TGTGCCAGCAGCCCAAAGGGACAGCCCCAGCATTTT.